The rows below give T cell receptor beta chains drawn from one sample of a study of tumor-infiltrating lymphocytes in primary liver carcinoma. TCRdb re-called the multiplex PCR reads with MiXCR, one entry per CDR3 protein. The table shows about 200,000 distinct CDR3 sequences, with almost 65% occurring only once. Sequencing was carried out using peripheral blood. Receptor source: a woman aged 60 to 75 with primary liver carcinoma and hepatitis B virus infection. Both conserved end residues are part of each CDR3. The order of the fields is D gene, V gene, J gene, clone size, CDR3 length, CDR3 protein, CDR3 DNA. The D gene is left open where the match is weak. Only part of the rows carry a size: once, few, many, or a class if the clone is expanded.

>TRBD1|TRBV4-2|TRBJ2-2|NA|16
CASSPGGGSSTGELFF
TGTGCCAGCAGCCCAGGGGGCGGGTCGAGCACCGGGGAGCTGTTTTTT
>TRBD2|TRBV6-2/TRBV6-3|TRBJ2-1|NA|14
CASSTPGGGKEQFF
TGTGCCAGCAGTACCCCAGGCGGGGGGAAAGAGCAGTTCTTC
>NA|TRBV11-1|TRBJ2-3|NA|13
CANSLGRTDTQYF
TGTGCCAACAGCTTAGGACGCACAGATACGCAGTATTTT
>NA|TRBV10-2|TRBJ2-7|NA|12
CVSRGVTYEQYF
TGCGTCAGCAGGGGGGTGACATACGAGCAGTACTTT
>NA|TRBV11-2|TRBJ2-2|NA|14
CASTVQSNTGELFF
TGTGCCAGTACAGTACAGTCGAACACCGGGGAGCTGTTTTTT
>NA|TRBV6-6|TRBJ1-2|NA|15
CASSYSKCVTYGYTF
TGTGCCAGCAGTTACTCGAAATGCGTCACCTATGGCTACACCTTC
>NA|TRBV5-1|TRBJ2-2|once|15
CASSLEFRNTREMFF
TGCGCCAGCAGCTTGGAGTTCAGGAACACCAGGGAGATGTTTTTT
>NA|TRBV11-2|TRBJ2-5|NA|15
CTSSFNRVREETQYF
TGTACCAGCAGCTTTAACAGGGTCCGGGAAGAGACCCAGTACTTC
>TRBD2|TRBV6-2/TRBV6-3|TRBJ2-7|NA|16
CASSFALAGNCYEQYF
TGTGCCAGCAGCTTCGCCCTAGCGGGGAATTGTTACGAGCAGTACTTC
>NA|TRBV4-2|TRBJ1-3|NA|16
CASSQDLPSSGNTIYF
TGTGCCAGCAGCCAAGATCTGCCGAGCTCTGGAAACACCATATATTTT
>NA|TRBV15|TRBJ2-5|NA|14
CATSRDRVQETQYF
TGTGCCACCAGCAGAGACAGGGTCCAAGAGACCCAGTACTTC
>NA|TRBV6-5|TRBJ2-5|many|15
CASRLQRGSVETQYF
TGTGCCAGCAGATTACAAAGGGGGTCAGTCGAGACCCAGTACTTC
>TRBD2|TRBV12-3/TRBV12-4|TRBJ2-1|NA|16
CASIPVIAGEYNEQFF
TGTGCCAGCATCCCCGTTATAGCGGGAGAGTACAATGAGCAATTCTTC
>NA|TRBV11-2|TRBJ2-1|NA|13
CASSRESYNEQFF
TGTGCCAGTAGTCGCGAAAGTTACAATGAGCAGTTCTTC
>NA|TRBV4-2|TRBJ2-7|NA|15
CAGSQGGLVSYEQYF
TGTGCCGGCAGCCAAGGGGGACTCGTCTCCTACGAGCAGTACTTC
>NA|TRBV29-1|TRBJ2-7|NA|15
CSVKTFSGYSYEQYF
TGCAGCGTTAAAACCTTTAGCGGATATTCCTACGAGCAGTACTTC
>NA|TRBV28|TRBJ2-7|NA|13
CASSLGRGIEQYF
TGTGCCAGCAGTTTGGGACGGGGGATCGAGCAGTACTTC
>NA|TRBV28|TRBJ2-7|NA|8
CRPTRQYF
TGCCGACCCACGAGGCAGTACTTC
>NA|TRBV21-1|TRBJ2-7|NA|15
CARSKGLAGSYEQYF
TGTGCCAGGAGCAAAGGACTAGCGGGATCCTACGAGCAGTACTTC
>NA|TRBV5-1|TRBJ2-7|NA|17
CASSARPTGIDSYEQYF
TGCGCCAGCAGCGCTCGTCCCACGGGGATCGATTCTTACGAGCAGTACTTC